This TCR beta chain appears in the sequencing data of a study of T cell responses to AZD1222 COVID-19 vaccine. Study-wide results and caveats: White British people made up most donors, females outnumbered males, and clonal diversity was possibly underestimated. Vaccine-associated CD4 TCRs ranged over spike, dominating at 160-218 and 743-854. Baseline serostatus was positive in only six AZD1222 recipients.

Assay used: immunoSEQ multiplex PCR; TCRdb lists only in-frame clones, some missing. Of around 120,000 clones listed, 85% to 90% are singletons. Deletions cut 5 bases from V and 3 bases from J, with 20 bases between. The CDR3 sequence is 18 residues long. Germline lookup yields CDR1 SGHVS and CDR2 FNYEAQ. A word on this clone: Its antigen is as yet unknown.

Second doses at about 4 or about 12 weeks were pooled. This TCR derives from an adult who received the AZD1222 COVID-19 vaccine. The sample in question was peripheral blood, obtained 28 days after the second AZD1222 dose. The gene calls are TRBV7-6 and TRBJ1-6; TRBD1 might be the D (6 bases). The CDR3 DNA is TGTGCCAGCAGCCCTGCCCCCGACAGGCCTTTCTATAATTCACCCCTCCACTTT. The encoded protein is CASSPAPDRPFYNSPLHF. Based on the CDR3 plus reference TRBV7-6 and TRBJ1-6, the full variable domain is GAGVSQSPRYKVTKRGQDVALRCDPISGHVSLYWYRQALGQGPEFLTYFNYEAQQDKSGLPNDRFSAERPEGSISTLTIQRTEQRDSAMYRCASSPAPDRPFYNSPLHFGNGTRLTVT.